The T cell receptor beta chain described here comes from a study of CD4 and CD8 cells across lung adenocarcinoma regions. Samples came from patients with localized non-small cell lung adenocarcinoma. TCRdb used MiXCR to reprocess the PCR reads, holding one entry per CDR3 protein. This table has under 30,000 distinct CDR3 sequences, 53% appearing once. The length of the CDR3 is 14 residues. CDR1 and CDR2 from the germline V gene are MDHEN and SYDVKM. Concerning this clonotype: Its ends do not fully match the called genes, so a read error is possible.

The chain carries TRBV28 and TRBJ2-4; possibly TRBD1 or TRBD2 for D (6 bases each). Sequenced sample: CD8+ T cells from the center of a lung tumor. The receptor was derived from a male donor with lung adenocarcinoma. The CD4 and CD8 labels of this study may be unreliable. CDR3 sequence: CAGIGGRAQNIQYF. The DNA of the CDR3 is TGTGCCGGGATCGGGGGCCGTGCCCAAAACATCCAGTACTTC.